These T cell receptor beta chains were read from a single sample in a study of blood T cell repertoires in COVID-19. TCRdb keeps only in-frame clones here, not all; method: immunoSEQ multiplex PCR. Of approximately 53,000 clones listed, 83% are singletons. The sequencing input was peripheral blood. The receptor set was obtained from a man aged 40-49 years with acute or convalescent COVID-19. Both conserved end residues are part of each CDR3. The D gene is left open where the match is weak. Size tells how often a clone was seen (once, few, many) or the class of an expanded clone, and some rows leave it out.

V	D	J	size	DNA	CDR3
TRBV3-1/TRBV3-2	TRBD1	TRBJ1-2	.	TGTGCCAGCAGTCCCACCGGGACAGGGCTTAACTATGGCTACACCTTC	CASSPTGTGLNYGYTF
TRBV5-1	TRBD2	TRBJ2-2	.	TGCGCCAGCAGCTTGTTCGAAAAGCTCTCGGGACTAAGGAACACCGGGGAGCTGTTTTTT	CASSLFEKLSGLRNTGELFF
TRBV6-5	.	TRBJ2-3	.	TGTGCCAGTGATAGGGGGGGAGCAGATACGCAGTATTTT	CASDRGGADTQYF
TRBV2	.	TRBJ2-7	.	TGTGCCAGCAGCGCCGACAGATTATACGAGCAGTACTTC	CASSADRLYEQYF
TRBV24-1	.	TRBJ2-1	.	TGTGCCACCAGTGATTTATTCAGGCAGGGATGGTTCTTC	CATSDLFRQGWFF
TRBV4-1	.	TRBJ2-1	.	TGCGCCAGCAGCAAGCGAGACAATGAGCAGTTCTTC	CASSKRDNEQFF
TRBV19	.	TRBJ1-2	.	TGTGCCAGTAGCCCACAGGGCTCCTTAGGAGGCTACACCTTC	CASSPQGSLGGYTF
TRBV2	.	TRBJ2-1	.	TGTGCCAGCAGTGAGGCTAGCTCCTACAATGAGCAGTTCTTC	CASSEASSYNEQFF
TRBV11-2	TRBD1	TRBJ1-1	.	TGTGCCAGCAGCTTACAGCGGGGACAGGGGGGCACTGAAGCTTTCTTT	CASSLQRGQGGTEAFF
TRBV19	.	TRBJ1-1	.	TGTGCCAGTAGTAAACGGACTCTCGGAGAGGCTTTCTTT	CASSKRTLGEAFF
TRBV22-1	.	TRBJ2-7	.	TGTCCTGGGAGCGCACTGGTGGGACACCCGTACGAGCAGTACTTC	CPGSALVGHPYEQYF
TRBV9	.	TRBJ2-3	.	TGTGCCAGCAGCCCCCGATCACTCCCGGGTAGCACAGATACGCAGTATTTT	CASSPRSLPGSTDTQYF
TRBV6-5	.	TRBJ2-1	.	TGTGCCAGCAGCCGACTAGTTGGGTTCGATGAGCAGTTCTTC	CASSRLVGFDEQFF
TRBV7-8	TRBD1	TRBJ1-2	.	TGTGCCAGCAGCTCCCCCGGGACAGGGGGAGGCTACACCTTC	CASSSPGTGGGYTF
TRBV10-1	.	TRBJ1-2	.	TGCGCCAGCAGTATACAGGCTAATTATGGCTACACCTTC	CASSIQANYGYTF
TRBV11-2	TRBD1	TRBJ1-3	.	TGTGCCAGCAGCGTCGGGACAGCTGGAAACACCATATATTTT	CASSVGTAGNTIYF
TRBV5-4	TRBD1	TRBJ2-7	.	TGTGCCAGCAGCATGGAGGGACAGGGTGTCCACGAGCAGTACTTC	CASSMEGQGVHEQYF
TRBV19	TRBD1	TRBJ1-2	few	TGTGCCAGTAGTGAGACAGGGACCTCTCCCTATGGCTACACCTTC	CASSETGTSPYGYTF
TRBV6-5	.	TRBJ1-6	.	TGTGCCAGCAGCCCCGGGAGCGGCCCTTCACCCCTCCACTTT	CASSPGSGPSPLHF
TRBV2	.	TRBJ1-5	.	TGTGCCAGCAGTGAGCAGGTGGGTCAGCCCCAGCATTTT	CASSEQVGQPQHF
TRBV11-2	TRBD1	TRBJ2-1	.	TGTGCCAGCAGCTTAAGCTTAGGGACAGGGAACAATGAGCAGTTCTTC	CASSLSLGTGNNEQFF
TRBV29-1	.	TRBJ1-5	.	TGCAGCGTTGCGGAGGGGAGGCAGCCCCAGCATTTT	CSVAEGRQPQHF
TRBV7-8	.	TRBJ1-4	.	TGTGCCAGCAGCTTAGACAGGGACCGTGGAAAACTGTTTTTT	CASSLDRDRGKLFF
TRBV10-1	TRBD2	TRBJ2-2	.	TGCGCCAGCAGTGAGTCTCTTTGGCTAGCGGGAGTGGTATCCTCGGGCGCCGGGGAGCTGTTTTTT	CASSESLWLAGVVSSGAGELFF
TRBV4-1	.	TRBJ2-2	.	TGCGCCAGCAGCCGCCTACTCGGGGAGCTGTTTTTT	CASSRLLGELFF
TRBV4-2	TRBD1	TRBJ2-2	once	TGTGCCAGCAGCCAATTTCAAGACAGGGGGCAAGGCGGGGAGCTGTTTTTT	CASSQFQDRGQGGELFF
TRBV27	TRBD1	TRBJ1-2	.	TGTGCCAGCAGCCCACAGGGGGCGTGGGGCTACACCTTC	CASSPQGAWGYTF